Below are 17 T cell receptor beta chains sequenced from a single sample in a study of T-cell reconstitution after alpha-beta-depleted transplantation in children. Unique molecular identifiers were used to barcode this TCRbeta library. From the PCR reads, TCRdb called clonotypes with MiXCR, one entry per CDR3 protein. The sample includes under 750,000 distinct CDR3 sequences, about 21% of them seen just once. The sample was PBMCs, mostly from graft donor cells, taken 360 days after TCRalphabeta/CD19-depleted stem cell transplant. All receptors derive from a boy under three years old who had a stem cell transplant for acute myeloid leukemia, so the T cells may come from the graft donor.

A few counts support this clonotype. This sequence joins TRBV15 and TRBJ1-2; possible D gene TRBD1, 5 bases. Germline CDR1 LNHNV, CDR2 YYDKDF (reference sequence). This CDR3 has 14 residues. Trimming took off 0 bases at V and 4 bases at J, with 9 bases between the two ends. In nucleotides, the CDR3 is TGTGCCACCAGCAGAGATCATCAGGGCTATGGCTACACCTTC. The encoded protein is CATSRDHQGYGYTF.

This sequence joins TRBV12-3 or TRBV12-4 and TRBJ2-4; maybe TRBD2 (6 bases). Trimming pared 5 bases from V and 1 base from J, leaving 12 bases between. The CDR3 spans 15 residues. CDR3 nucleotide sequence: TGTGCCAGCAGTCCAGGGAGGAGGGCCAAAAACATTCAGTACTTC. Encoded protein: CASSPGRRAKNIQYF.

This clonotype appeared many times. The rearrangement links TRBV11-3 to TRBJ2-3; D possibly corresponds to TRBD2 (5 bases). V was cut by 5 bases and J by 5 bases, with 11 bases left in between. CDR3 length: 13 amino acids. The V gene's germline CDR1 is SGHNT and CDR2 YENEEA. The DNA for the CDR3 is TGTGCCAGCAGCGTTGAGGAGGTAGATACGCAGTATTTT. The encoded protein is CASSVEEVDTQYF.

Ten or more counts support this clonotype. The rearrangement uses TRBV27 and TRBJ2-3; TRBD2 is a possible D gene (5 bases). This CDR3 has 14 amino acids. Trimming took 6 bases from V and 1 from J, leaving 11 bases between them. CDR1 MNHEY and CDR2 SMNVEV come from the germline V gene (reference sequence). CDR3 coding DNA: TGTGCCAGCAGCTATACCGGGGGCACAGATACGCAGTATTTT. The encoded protein is CASSYTGGTDTQYF.

This clonotype was picked up one time. The rearrangement joins TRBV5-1 to TRBJ2-7; a possible D gene is TRBD2 (5 bases). V shed 0 bases and J shed 3 bases, with 7 bases lying between them. The CDR3 spans 13 residues. Germline assignment: CDR1 SGHRS and CDR2 YFSETQ. The CDR3 protein is CASSLEDFYEQYF. The CDR3, as DNA: TGCGCCAGCAGCTTGGAGGACTTCTACGAGCAGTACTTC. Filled out from reference TRBV5-1 and TRBJ2-7, the complete variable domain reads KAGVTQTPRYLIKTRGQQVTLSCSPISGHRSVSWYQQTPGQGLQFLFEYFSETQRNKGNFPGRFSGRQFSNSRSEMNVSTLELGDSALYLCASSLEDFYEQYFGPGTRLTVT.

Turning to this clonotype: A much larger clone differs by one base, so this may be a read error. The chain has TRBV5-1 and TRBJ2-3, with 10 bases identical to TRBD2. The CDR3 consists of 15 residues. Germline-derived CDR1 and CDR2 are SGHRS and YFSETQ. Trimming at V came to 1 base and at J to 8 bases, leaving 7 bases not matched to a gene. The CDR3 DNA reads as TGCGCCAGCAGCTTGACTAGCGGGGAATCGCGTACGCAGTATTTT. Protein sequence: CASSLTSGESRTQYF.

This clonotype was seen just once. The V gene is TRBV4-1, the J gene TRBJ1-1, with D possibly TRBD1 on 5 matching bases. This CDR3 is built from 14 residues. Trimming shortened V by 4 bases and J by 4 bases, and 13 bases separated the two germline ends. The germline V gene has CDR1 MGHRA and CDR2 YSYEKL. The CDR3 loop reads CASSLLNGGTEAFF. The CDR3 DNA sequence: TGCGCCAGCAGCCTCCTAAATGGGGGCACTGAAGCTTTCTTT.

This clonotype was seen only a few times. This sequence joins TRBV6-4 and TRBJ2-1; D possibly corresponds to TRBD2 (6 bases). Germline V lookup: CDR1 MRHNA, CDR2 SNTAGT. Trimming removed 5 bases from V and 8 bases from J, with 13 bases in between. This CDR3 is 13 amino acids long. CDR3 bases: TGTGCCAGCAGTAGGAGGGAATTCGATGAGCAGTTCTTC. Protein product: CASSRREFDEQFF.

This clonotype was counted at least ten times. The genes are TRBV20-1 and TRBJ2-2; D not resolved. The CDR3 is made up of 13 amino acids. Germline V gene lookup returns CDR1 DFQATT and CDR2 SNEGSKA (reference sequence). V dropped 2 bases and J dropped 1 base, with 5 bases sitting between them. The CDR3 DNA reads as TGCAGTGCTAGACACAGGAACACCGGGGAGCTGTTTTTT. It encodes CSARHRNTGELFF.

The chain uses TRBV7-9 and TRBJ2-1; 8 bases agree with TRBD2. CDR1 and CDR2 from the germline V gene are SEHNR and FQNEAQ (reference sequence). The junction had 7 bases not matched to a gene; V was cut back by 1 base and J by 2 bases. The CDR3 contains 17 residues. This CDR3 is CASSLGLGLGPYNEQFF. The CDR3 DNA reads TGTGCCAGCAGCTTAGGCCTGGGACTAGGCCCCTACAATGAGCAGTTCTTC.

This clonotype has at least ten counts. The chain employs TRBV7-3 and TRBJ2-3; D may match TRBD1 or TRBD2 (5 bases each). Germline CDR1 is SGHTA and CDR2 is FQGTGA. This CDR3 is built from 15 residues. V lost 1 base and J lost 3, with 11 bases in between. The CDR3 protein is CASSLNTGRTDTQYF. The CDR3 DNA is TGTGCCAGCAGCTTAAACACGGGGCGGACAGATACGCAGTATTTT.

This clonotype occurred many times. This chain links TRBV30 with TRBJ2-3; D gene uncertain. Trimming took 5 bases from V and 2 from J, leaving 11 bases between them. The CDR3 is 13 residues long. Germline values: CDR1 GTSNPN, CDR2 SVGIG (reference sequence). This CDR3 reads CAWSDRYTDTQYF. The CDR3 bases are TGTGCCTGGTCAGATCGTTACACAGATACGCAGTATTTT.

The gene calls are TRBV6-5 and TRBJ2-7, with D hard to call. Deletions cut 4 bases from V and 3 bases from J, with 19 bases between. Germline V lookup: CDR1 MNHEY, CDR2 SVGAGI. CDR3 length equals 16 residues. The CDR3 reads CASSCHALGPFYEQYF. The CDR3 region has the DNA TGTGCCAGCAGTTGCCACGCGCTTGGACCGTTCTACGAGCAGTACTTC.

This rearrangement joins TRBV7-9 to TRBJ1-1; TRBD1 agrees at 7 bases. CDR3 length: 14 amino acids. After removal of 6 bases from V and 1 base from J, the junction contained 5 bases not matched to a gene. Germline V gives CDR1 SEHNR, CDR2 FQNEAQ (reference sequence). In DNA form, the CDR3 reads TGTGCCAGCAGACAGGGGTGGGCGAACACTGAAGCTTTCTTT. This codes for CASRQGWANTEAFF.

This clonotype has a handful of counts. The rearrangement uses TRBV20-1 and TRBJ1-1; D is unresolved. The V gene's germline CDR1 is DFQATT and CDR2 SNEGSKA (reference sequence). The CDR3 runs to 14 residues. Trimming removed 6 bases at V and 2 bases at J, with 16 bases between. In DNA, the CDR3 is TGCAGTGCAAATATAGGGAGGGATAACACTGAAGCTTTCTTT. It encodes CSANIGRDNTEAFF.

The chain carries TRBV7-6 and TRBJ2-1, with TRBD2 as a possible D gene (5 bases). Trimming took off 5 bases at V and 9 bases at J, with 23 bases between the two ends. This CDR3 has 16 amino acids. Per the germline V gene, CDR1 is SGHVS and CDR2 is FNYEAQ. The CDR3: CASSAQQRPTHTEQFF. CDR3 DNA sequence: TGTGCCAGCAGCGCACAGCAGCGGCCGACCCACACTGAGCAGTTCTTC.

This clonotype has just a few counts. The CDR3 DNA follows: TGCGCCAGCAGCCAAGATCCGAGACAGGGTCCGAACACCGGGGAGCTGTTTTTT. Encoded protein: CASSQDPRQGPNTGELFF. The chain couples TRBV4-3 to TRBJ2-2, with 7 bases matching TRBD1. The CDR3 has 18 residues. The V gene's germline CDR1 is LGHNA and CDR2 YSLEER. Germline trimming cut 0 bases from V and 0 bases from J; bases unmatched to any gene: 7.